What follows are 29 T cell receptor beta chains derived from one specimen sequenced in a study of blood T cell repertoires in COVID-19. Profiling relied on immunoSEQ multiplex PCR, and the TCRdb table lists in-frame clones only, not all of them. This table has 150,000 to 200,000 clones, about 80% appearing once. Sample: peripheral blood. The receptors come from a woman of 80 years or more with acute or convalescent COVID-19.

V gene TRBV2 combines with J gene TRBJ1-5, with D unresolved. Trimming left V 4 bases short and J 3 bases short, with 4 bases between. The CDR3 is made up of 12 amino acids. Germline CDR1 SNHLY, CDR2 FYNNEI. In DNA, the CDR3 is TGTGCCAGCAGTGCAGACAATCAGCCCCAGCATTTT. This codes for CASSADNQPQHF.

V and J are TRBV5-1 and TRBJ1-6, with 7 bases fitting TRBD1. Trimming took 2 bases from V and 9 from J; bases not matched to a gene: 5. The CDR3 runs to 14 residues. Germline assignment: CDR1 SGHRS and CDR2 YFSETQ. CDR3 nucleotide sequence: TGCGCCAGCAGCTTCACAGGGGCAGGTTCACCCCTCCACTTT. Amino acids: CASSFTGAGSPLHF.

This clone was picked up a small number of times. The genes are TRBV28 and TRBJ2-1, with TRBD2 identical over 10 bases. V lost 7 bases, J lost 7 bases, and 13 bases stayed unmatched. This CDR3 is built from 16 residues. CDR1 and CDR2 (germline): MDHEN, SYDVKM. In DNA form, the CDR3 reads TGTGCCAGCACCCCACGAAGCGGGAGGGTTGGGAATGAGCAGTTCTTC. It translates to CASTPRSGRVGNEQFF.

V gene TRBV6-2 or TRBV6-3 combines with J gene TRBJ1-2; unclear D gene. The length of the CDR3 is 11 residues. Germline CDR1 is MNHEY and CDR2 is SVGEGT. The V and J ends lost 6 bases and 5 bases respectively, with 7 bases between them. CDR3 DNA: TGTGCCAGCAGCCAGGAGTATGGCTACACCTTC. Encoded protein: CASSQEYGYTF.

V gene TRBV9 combines with J gene TRBJ1-2, with D possibly being TRBD1 (5 bases). The CDR3 is 15 amino acids. Trimming took off 3 bases at V and 3 bases at J, with 15 bases between the two ends. Per germline, CDR1 SGDLS and CDR2 YYNGEE. CDR3 in amino acids: CASSAGGQGHYGYTF. The CDR3 nucleotides read TGTGCCAGCAGCGCGGGGGGTCAGGGTCACTATGGCTACACCTTC.

The rearrangement links TRBV3-1 (or the pseudogene TRBV3-2) to TRBJ2-7, with 9 bases matching TRBD2. The length of the CDR3 is 15 residues. With V trimmed by 7 bases and J by 3 bases, 10 bases remained unmatched. Germline V lookup: CDR1 LGHDT, CDR2 YNNKEL (reference sequence). This chain's CDR3 is CASTPGGTSIYEQYF. The DNA for the CDR3 is TGTGCCAGCACCCCAGGGGGGACTAGCATCTACGAGCAGTACTTC.

V usage is TRBV11-2 and J usage is TRBJ2-1; 7 bases fit TRBD1. The CDR3 contains 16 residues. V dropped 4 bases and J dropped 7; count of bases not matched to a gene: 13. Germline V gene sequence: CDR1 SGHAT, CDR2 FQNNGV. The CDR3 sequence: CASSSRAGGFGNEQFF. The CDR3 nucleotides read TGTGCCAGCAGCTCGCGGGCAGGGGGTTTTGGAAATGAGCAGTTCTTC.

The rearrangement uses TRBV5-4 and TRBJ1-2, with D unclear. The CDR3 length is 12 residues. Germline-derived CDR1 and CDR2 are SGHNT and YYREEE (reference sequence). V was trimmed by 6 bases and J by 3 bases, leaving 9 bases between them. The CDR3 loop is CASKREDYGYTF. The CDR3 DNA reads TGTGCCAGCAAGAGAGAGGACTATGGCTACACCTTC. Based on the CDR3 plus reference TRBV5-4 and TRBJ1-2, the full variable domain is ETGVTQSPTHLIKTRGQQVTLRCSSQSGHNTVSWYQQALGQGPQFIFQYYREEENGRGNFPPRFSGLQFPNYSSELNVNALELDDSALYLCASKREDYGYTFGSGTRLTVV.

The chain recombines TRBV29-1 with TRBJ2-5; 7 bases align to TRBD2. Germline V gene lookup returns CDR1 SQVTM and CDR2 ANQGSEA. The CDR3 runs 13 residues. The V gene end was trimmed by 4 bases and the J gene end by 5 bases; junction bases not matched to a gene: 7. The CDR3 DNA is TGCAGCGTTGGCCCGACTAGCCGGGAGACCCAGTACTTC. Its translation: CSVGPTSRETQYF.

The chain carries TRBV6-5 and TRBJ2-1; D is perhaps TRBD2 (6 bases). The CDR3 extends over 14 amino acids. V lost 2 bases, J lost 10 bases, and 15 bases lay in between. Germline assignment: CDR1 MNHEY and CDR2 SVGAGI. CDR3 loop: CASSYGLWAGEQFF. CDR3 in DNA: TGTGCCAGCAGTTACGGTCTTTGGGCGGGAGAGCAGTTCTTC.

The chain has TRBV18 and TRBJ2-7; D might be TRBD1 (6 bases). Germline-derived CDR1 and CDR2 are KGHSH and LQKENI. The V gene lost 5 bases and the J gene lost 2 bases, with 16 bases spanning the gap. The CDR3 length is 15 residues. The CDR3 here is CASSRRGSSTYEQYF. For the CDR3, the DNA is TGTGCCAGCTCAAGAAGGGGGTCCTCGACCTACGAGCAGTACTTC.

V gene TRBV7-2 combines with J gene TRBJ1-1, with D possibly being TRBD1 (6 bases). Germline V gives CDR1 SGHTA, CDR2 FQGNSA. Trimming shortened V by 8 bases and J by 5 bases, and 15 bases separated the two germline ends. The CDR3 runs 13 residues. CDR3 in DNA: TGTGCCAGCGGGGACACAGGGCTTACTGAAGCTTTCTTT. It translates to CASGDTGLTEAFF.

This clone was seen a single time. V usage is TRBV11-2 and J usage is TRBJ2-2; D is uncertain. The CDR3 runs 12 residues. V was clipped by 5 bases and J by 2 bases, with 3 bases between them. The germline V gene encodes CDR1 SGHAT and CDR2 FQNNGV. CDR3 residues: CASSLNTGELFF. The DNA of the CDR3 is TGTGCCAGCAGCCTTAACACCGGGGAGCTGTTTTTT.

V is TRBV14 and J is TRBJ2-1; 9 bases are a match to TRBD2. The V and J ends lost 4 bases and 8 bases, in that order; junction bases with no gene match: 12. Germline CDR1 reads SGHDN; CDR2 reads FVKESK. The CDR3 sequence is 16 residues long. The CDR3 protein is CASSPDLAGGPHEQFF. Written as DNA, the CDR3 is TGTGCCAGCAGCCCAGACCTCGCGGGAGGGCCTCATGAGCAGTTCTTC.

This rearrangement joins TRBV7-2 to TRBJ1-1; D is uncertain. The CDR3 length is 14 residues. CDR1 and CDR2 (germline): SGHTA, FQGNSA. Trimming took off 0 bases at V and 1 base at J, with 6 bases between the two ends. The CDR3 here is CASSLAPGNTEAFF. The CDR3 region has the DNA TGTGCCAGCAGCTTAGCACCGGGGAACACTGAAGCTTTCTTT.

The V and J genes are TRBV5-4 and TRBJ2-1, with D possibly TRBD2 on 5 matching bases. CDR3 length: 13 residues. The V gene's germline CDR1 is SGHNT and CDR2 YYREEE (reference sequence). Deletions cut 1 base from V and 5 bases from J, with 7 bases between. Here the CDR3 reads CASSLPADNEQFF. CDR3 sequence (DNA): TGTGCCAGCAGCTTGCCAGCGGACAATGAGCAGTTCTTC.

The CDR3: CASSNGQDPYGYTF. The CDR3, as DNA: TGTGCCAGCAGCAACGGACAGGACCCCTATGGCTACACCTTC. The chain combines TRBV21-1 with TRBJ1-2; TRBD1 was called by the table and not checked on the DNA. TRBV21-1 is recorded as a pseudogene. The CDR3 runs 14 residues.

The J gene is TRBJ1-1, the V gene TRBV18; D perhaps matches TRBD1 (5 bases). The germline gives CDR1 KGHSH, CDR2 LQKENI. There are 13 residues in the CDR3. V was trimmed by 5 bases and J by 5 bases, leaving 12 bases between them. CDR3 bases: TGTGCCAGCTCATTACCCGGGGGAACTGAAGCTTTCTTT. Translation gives CASSLPGGTEAFF.

The rearrangement links TRBV7-2 to TRBJ1-2, with D tentatively TRBD1 (5 bases). The CDR3 spans 14 residues. Trimming cost V 5 bases and J 5 bases, with 15 bases left between them. CDR1 SGHTA and CDR2 FQGNSA come from the germline V gene. The CDR3 here is CASSLRTTTYGYTF. For the CDR3, the DNA is TGTGCCAGCAGCCTACGGACAACGACATATGGCTACACCTTC. The whole variable domain, remainder taken from reference TRBV7-2 and TRBJ1-2, is GAGVSQSPSNKVTEKGKDVELRCDPISGHTALYWYRQSLGQGLEFLIYFQGNSAPDKSGLPSDRFSAERTGGSVSTLTIQRTQQEDSAVYLCASSLRTTTYGYTFGSGTRLTVV.

The chain links TRBV18 to TRBJ1-2, with unresolved D. CDR3 length: 16 residues. CDR1 KGHSH and CDR2 LQKENI come from the germline V gene. V was pared by 1 base and J by 2 bases, with 14 bases between. This chain's CDR3 is CASSPREGSYNYGYTF. For the CDR3, the DNA is TGTGCCAGCTCACCACGGGAGGGCAGTTACAACTATGGCTACACCTTC.

The V gene is TRBV4-1, the J gene TRBJ2-2, with D perhaps TRBD2 (7 bases). This CDR3 is 16 amino acids long. Trimming took off 0 bases at V and 4 bases at J, with 12 bases between the two ends. From germline, CDR1 is MGHRA and CDR2 YSYEKL. CDR3 nucleotide sequence: TGCGCCAGCAGCCAAGAGTGGGGGGGCGTCACCGGGGAGCTGTTTTTT. Its protein product is CASSQEWGGVTGELFF.

The chain couples TRBV25-1 to TRBJ1-1; 10 nucleotides agree with TRBD1. CDR3 length equals 17 residues. J was trimmed by 5 bases and V by 2 bases; bases with no gene match: 11. Germline V gene sequence: CDR1 MGHDK, CDR2 SYGVNS. CDR3 region: CASSEQIRDRGVTEAFF. The CDR3 region has the DNA TGTGCCAGCAGTGAACAAATCCGGGACAGGGGAGTGACTGAAGCTTTCTTT.

J is TRBJ2-1 and V is TRBV20-1; 7 nucleotides line up with TRBD2. Trimming removed 3 bases from V and 0 bases from J; junction bases left unmatched: 5. The CDR3 loop spans 15 amino acids. CDR1 DFQATT and CDR2 SNEGSKA come from the germline V gene (reference sequence). The CDR3 protein is CSASRLAYSYNEQFF. The CDR3 nucleotides read TGCAGTGCTAGTAGACTAGCCTACTCCTACAATGAGCAGTTCTTC.

The V gene is TRBV11-2, the J gene TRBJ1-2; D is uncertain. The germline CDR1 and CDR2 sequences are SGHAT and FQNNGV. The CDR3 covers 13 residues. Trimming stripped 5 bases from V and 7 bases from J, with 14 bases between. The CDR3 DNA reads TGTGCCAGCAGCCCACACGACTCCCCTGGCTACACCTTC. This gives the protein CASSPHDSPGYTF.

V gene TRBV7-9 combines with J gene TRBJ1-2, with 7 nucleotides matching TRBD1. The CDR3 contains 14 residues. Germline CDR1 reads SEHNR; CDR2 reads FQNEAQ (reference sequence). With V trimmed by 3 bases and J by 8 bases, 9 bases remained unmatched. CDR3 amino acids: CASSFLPDRDGYTF. The CDR3 DNA sequence: TGTGCCAGCAGCTTTTTGCCCGACAGGGACGGCTACACCTTC.

The chain joins TRBV4-1 to TRBJ2-5; weak D call: TRBD1 (6 bases). This CDR3 comprises 14 residues. The V and J ends lost 3 bases and 5 bases respectively, with 13 bases between them. Germline CDR1 MGHRA, CDR2 YSYEKL. CDR3 in amino acids: CASSQNRVKETQYF. The CDR3 DNA sequence: TGCGCCAGCAGCCAGAACAGGGTAAAGGAGACCCAGTACTTC.

The gene calls are TRBV28 and TRBJ2-1; D might be TRBD2 (5 bases). CDR1 and CDR2 (germline): MDHEN, SYDVKM. The V end was cut by 5 bases, the J end by 0 bases, with 11 bases between. CDR3 length: 15 residues. Written as DNA, the CDR3 is TGTGCCAGCAGTGGTTGGGAGTCCTCCTACAATGAGCAGTTCTTC. This encodes CASSGWESSYNEQFF.

The V call is TRBV10-1, the J call TRBJ1-1; no clear D gene. This CDR3 has 15 amino acids. Trimming shortened V by 2 bases and J by 9 bases, and 19 bases separated the two germline ends. Germline values: CDR1 WNHNN, CDR2 SYGVQD (reference sequence). The chain's CDR3 is CASSELQRPTKKAFF. DNA of the CDR3: TGCGCCAGCAGTGAGCTACAACGACCGACAAAAAAAGCTTTCTTT.

A word on this clone: The sample holds other DNA sequences that translate to the same CDR3. The J gene is TRBJ1-5, the V gene TRBV18, with D possibly TRBD1 on 5 matching bases. Germline V gives CDR1 KGHSH, CDR2 LQKENI. CDR3 length: 12 residues. Between the trimmed V and J ends, which lost 3 bases and 8 bases, there was a span of 8 bases. CDR3 amino acids: CASSPPGEPQHF. The CDR3 DNA follows: TGTGCCAGCTCACCTCCGGGGGAGCCCCAGCATTTT. Supplemented by reference TRBV18 and TRBJ1-5, the full variable domain reads NAGVMQNPRHLVRRRGQEARLRCSPMKGHSHVYWYRQLPEEGLKFMVYLQKENIIDESGMPKERFSAEFPKEGPSILRIQQVVRGDSAAYFCASSPPGEPQHFGDGTRLSIL.